This TCR beta chain originates from a study of T-cell reconstitution after alpha-beta-depleted transplantation in children. Whole-study findings and limits: From newly produced T cells came most of the T-cell counts and diversity one year after transplant. Approximately two months post-transplant, alpha-beta T cells reportedly originated from several hundred expanded graft clones. TCRbeta diversity was high at day 60 in some patients (a result of surviving recipient T cells and thymic progenitors).

The germline CDR1 and CDR2 sequences are LNHDA and SQIVND (reference sequence). Trimming pared 5 bases from V and 7 bases from J, leaving 12 bases between. The CDR3 length is 13 residues. Researchers prepared the TCRbeta library using unique molecular identifiers, the study reports. MiXCR, run by TCRdb on the PCR reads, gives a single entry per CDR3 protein. The profile covers roughly 160,000 distinct CDR3 sequences, with around 10% appearing a single time and approximately 13% taken by the ten largest. This clonotype was seen more than once but under ten times. As yet, its antigen is unknown. The V call is TRBV19, the J call TRBJ1-3; no firm D call. The TCR comes from a boy between 2 and 15 years old with acute myeloid leukemia, due to receive a stem cell transplant. Sequenced material: PBMCs, taken before TCRalphabeta/CD19-depleted stem cell transplant. This CDR3 is CASSPEVSNTIYF. Here the CDR3 DNA reads TGTGCCAGTAGTCCCGAGGTTTCGAACACCATATATTTT.